The T cell receptor (beta chain) under discussion was sequenced for a study of T-cell reconstitution after alpha-beta-depleted transplantation in children (dated by TCRdb to the mid-2010s). In the study overall: T-cell immune reconstitution after TCRalphabeta/CD19-depleted allogeneic hematopoietic cell transplantation in children was quantitatively tracked in the study by means of TCR repertoire profiling.

Paper-wide results and their limitations: About two months after transplant, the apparently early recovery of alphabetaT-cell counts reportedly depended on just several hundred clones that had expanded rapidly and came from non-depleted graft cells. Over subsequent months, a decline in hyperexpanded clone frequencies was noted, and after one year, T-cell counts and TCRbeta diversity were mostly ascribed to newly produced T cells. In some patients, high TCRbeta diversity at day 60 was attributed to recipient T cells and intrathymic progenitors that had survived conditioning.

This clonotype showed up just a few times. There is no known antigen for this receptor. Base qualities are missing; no much larger clone stands one base away. CDR3 length: 14 amino acids, cysteine to phenylalanine. Just the 42-base CDR3 DNA is kept, in frame starting at base 1. The treatment or condition label for this specimen denotes: allogeneic hematopoietic cell transplantation with graft depleted of TCRalphabeta T cells and CD19 B cells. TCRalphabeta/CD19-depleted allogeneic hematopoietic cell grafts were given to the transplant recipients, all of whom were children. The library relied on PCR. Sequenced using an Illumina HiSeq 2500. To normalize quantification of the TCRbeta repertoire, the TCR libraries were built with molecular barcoding that relied on unique molecular identifiers. TCRdb reanalyzed the raw reads on its own, using fastp at Q25 for trimming and MiXCR for clone calling, and kept in-frame beta chains. Rows are combined by CDR3 protein, so each entry shows the most common genes and DNA. The table for this sample lists hundreds of thousands of distinct CDR3 sequences; about 10% of them were counted only once. The ten top clones hold approximately 2% of the sample.

This TCR was recovered from a child aged 2 to 10 with inherited bone marrow failure, due to receive a stem cell transplant. The V gene is TRBV12-3 or TRBV12-4 and the J gene is TRBJ2-3, with no confidently assigned D gene. The sequencing here drew on PBMCs, taken before TCRalphabeta/CD19-depleted stem cell transplant. The bases read TGTGCTACCTCCACCACCGGATATTGGGATACGCAGTATTTT. This codes for CATSTTGYWDTQYF.